Listed here are 18 T cell receptor beta chains from one sample, sequenced in a study of cytomegalovirus exposure and HLA in healthy donors. Primers for the PCR totalled 60 Vbeta and 13 Jbeta. Profiled with immunoSEQ multiplex PCR; TCRdb holds only in-frame clones, not every one. The sample carries roughly 170,000 clones, roughly four fifths recorded once. Sequencing used PBMCs. These receptor sequences come from a man aged 50-59 years in good health and CMV-seronegative.

The genes are TRBV5-1 and TRBJ2-5; 8 bases are shared with TRBD1. This CDR3 region has 14 residues. Germline CDR1 and CDR2: SGHRS and YFSETQ. The junction had 5 bases not matched to a gene; V was cut back by 4 bases and J by 3 bases. CDR3 in DNA: TGCGCCAGCAGCCGGACAGGGAGCGAAGAGACCCAGTACTTC. Its translation: CASSRTGSEETQYF.

The chain carries TRBV6-4 and TRBJ2-4, with D tentatively TRBD1 (5 bases). This CDR3 has 14 amino acids. Germline CDR1 and CDR2: MRHNA and SNTAGT. V was shortened by 5 bases and J by 8 bases, with 16 bases between the two germline ends. This CDR3 reads CASSPQGGGDIQYF. CDR3 nucleotides: TGTGCCAGCAGTCCCCAGGGCGGTGGAGACATTCAGTACTTC.

This clone was picked up a small number of times. The genes are TRBV19 and TRBJ1-6, with TRBD1 identical over 9 bases. Germline CDR1 is LNHDA and CDR2 is SQIVND (reference sequence). This CDR3 comprises 13 residues. Trimming took 8 bases from V and 8 from J; bases not matched to a gene: 4. The chain's CDR3 is CASRDRDYSPLHF. CDR3 sequence (DNA): TGTGCCAGTCGGGACAGGGATTATTCACCCCTCCACTTT. The full variable domain, with the rest looked up from reference TRBV19 and TRBJ1-6, is DGGITQSPKYLFRKEGQNVTLSCEQNLNHDAMYWYRQDPGQGLRLIYYSQIVNDFQKGDIAEGYSVSREKKESFPLTVTSAQKNPTAFYLCASRDRDYSPLHFGNGTRLTVT.

The chain links TRBV7-3 to TRBJ1-1; D is uncertain. V dropped 1 base and J dropped 5 bases, with 8 bases sitting between them. Germline-derived CDR1 and CDR2 are SGHTA and FQGTGA. CDR3 length equals 13 residues. The CDR3 sequence: CASSLISGTEAFF. The CDR3 DNA sequence: TGTGCCAGCAGCTTAATTTCGGGAACTGAAGCTTTCTTT.

This clone was seen once. The gene calls are TRBV7-3 and TRBJ2-5; TRBD2 agrees at 10 bases. Trimming took 5 bases from V and 5 from J; bases not matched to a gene: 8. CDR3 length equals 15 residues. Germline lookup yields CDR1 SGHTA and CDR2 FQGTGA. Written as DNA, the CDR3 is TGTGCCAGCAGCCCCGGGACTAGCGTACTGGAGACCCAGTACTTC. Its protein product is CASSPGTSVLETQYF.

The rearrangement links TRBV30 to TRBJ2-1; 9 bases map to TRBD2. Unmatched junction bases numbered 4, after V lost 0 bases and J lost 4 bases. Germline CDR1 reads GTSNPN; CDR2 reads SVGIG (reference sequence). The CDR3 contains 15 residues. The CDR3 nucleotides read TGTGCCTGGAGTGTACAAGCGGGAGGATACAATGAGCAGTTCTTC. Translating it yields CAWSVQAGGYNEQFF.

V usage is TRBV7-5 and J usage is TRBJ1-1; the table's D gene call, TRBD1, was not cross checked with the DNA. TRBV7-5 is annotated as a pseudogene. The CDR3 runs to 16 residues. CDR3 protein: CARSSFFQGAGSEAFF. The DNA for the CDR3 is TGTGCCAGAAGCTCTTTCTTCCAGGGGGCTGGTTCTGAAGCTTTCTTT.

The J gene is TRBJ1-4, the V gene TRBV28; TRBD1 is a possible D gene (5 bases). V lost 3 bases and J 0 bases, leaving 14 bases between the germline ends. This CDR3 spans 17 amino acids. Looked up from germline, CDR1 is MDHEN and CDR2 is SYDVKM. This CDR3 is CASSLFRGSATNEKLFF. CDR3 DNA sequence: TGTGCCAGCAGTTTGTTTAGGGGAAGTGCAACTAATGAAAAACTGTTTTTT. Variable domain in full (rest from reference TRBV28 and TRBJ1-4): DVKVTQSSRYLVKRTGEKVFLECVQDMDHENMFWYRQDPGLGLRLIYFSYDVKMKEKGDIPEGYSVSREKKERFSLILESASTNQTSMYLCASSLFRGSATNEKLFFGSGTQLSVL.

J is TRBJ2-5 and V is TRBV19; TRBD2 might be the D (6 bases). Per the germline V gene, CDR1 is LNHDA and CDR2 is SQIVND (reference sequence). Between the trimmed V and J ends, which lost 3 bases and 4 bases, there was a span of 9 bases. This CDR3 is 13 amino acids long. The CDR3: CASSIRRGETQYF. The CDR3 bases are TGTGCCAGTAGTATCCGGCGGGGAGAGACCCAGTACTTC.

This rearrangement joins TRBV27 to TRBJ2-3; D might be TRBD1 (5 bases). The CDR3 contains 15 residues. The germline V gene has CDR1 MNHEY and CDR2 SMNVEV (reference sequence). Trimming stripped 0 bases from V and 6 bases from J, with 13 bases between. The CDR3 region is CASSLSGSAGDTQYF. The CDR3 nucleotides read TGTGCCAGCAGTTTATCGGGGTCAGCAGGGGATACGCAGTATTTT.

CDR3 coding DNA: TGTGCCAGCAGTATACAGGGAGACTATGGCTACACCTTC. Translating it yields CASSIQGDYGYTF. The V call is TRBV6-6, the J call TRBJ1-2; D perhaps matches TRBD1 (6 bases). CDR3 length equals 13 residues. Trimming removed 5 bases from V and 3 bases from J, with 10 bases in between. The germline V gene encodes CDR1 MNHNY and CDR2 SVGAGI (reference sequence).

This clone was counted only a few times. This chain uses TRBV5-6 with TRBJ2-7, with TRBD2 identical over 8 bases. This CDR3 region has 14 residues. The germline gives CDR1 SGHDT, CDR2 YYEEEE. V trimming: 4 bases; J trimming: 3 bases; junction bases outside the gene matches: 6. The DNA for the CDR3 is TGTGCCAGCAGCCGCTCTCTAGCGGGCTACGAGCAGTACTTC. This translates into CASSRSLAGYEQYF. The full variable domain, rest sourced from reference TRBV5-6 and TRBJ2-7, is DAGVTQSPTHLIKTRGQQVTLRCSPKSGHDTVSWYQQALGQGPQFIFQYYEEEERQRGNFPDRFSGHQFPNYSSELNVNALLLGDSALYLCASSRSLAGYEQYFGPGTRLTVT.

This chain connects TRBV2 to TRBJ2-1; D may be TRBD2 (5 bases). V shed 3 bases and J shed 9 bases, with 15 bases lying between them. CDR3 length equals 14 residues. Germline values: CDR1 SNHLY, CDR2 FYNNEI. In DNA form, the CDR3 reads TGTGCCAGCAGTGATCAACTAGTGATGGGTGAGCAGTTCTTC. Translation gives CASSDQLVMGEQFF.

CDR3 protein: CASSLSGTVTRNEQFF. In nucleotides, the CDR3 is TGTGCCAGCAGCTTAAGCGGGACCGTAACCCGCAATGAGCAGTTCTTC. V is TRBV7-9 and J is TRBJ2-1; 7 nucleotides agree with TRBD2. CDR1 is SEHNR and CDR2 is FQNEAQ in the germline V gene (reference sequence). Trimming cost V 2 bases and J 6 bases; bases outside gene matches: 10. This CDR3 is built from 16 residues.

The genes are TRBV29-1 and TRBJ1-1, with 8 bases that match TRBD1. This CDR3 is 15 amino acids long. Germline CDR1 SQVTM, CDR2 ANQGSEA. With V trimmed by 6 bases and J by 5 bases, 14 bases remained unmatched. DNA of the CDR3: TGCAGCGTCAACAATTTTGGACAGGGAGGTACTGAAGCTTTCTTT. This translates into CSVNNFGQGGTEAFF.

This chain connects TRBV6-5 to TRBJ1-3; TRBD1 agrees at 7 bases. CDR1 and CDR2 from the germline V gene are MNHEY and SVGAGI. The CDR3 has 16 amino acids. J was trimmed by 4 bases and V by 0 bases; bases with no gene match: 6. CDR3 in amino acids: CASSYSEGAYGNTIYF. CDR3 nucleotides: TGTGCCAGCAGTTACTCGGAGGGGGCGTACGGAAACACCATATATTTT.

This clone was detected only once. The rearrangement links TRBV4-2 to TRBJ2-3, with 8 bases identical to TRBD1. Germline trimming cut 4 bases from V and 1 base from J; bases unmatched to any gene: 4. CDR1 is LGHNA, CDR2 YNFKEQ, per germline. This CDR3 region has 15 residues. The CDR3 reads CASSLWDRRTDTQYF. The DNA for the CDR3 is TGTGCCAGCAGCCTGTGGGACAGGCGCACAGATACGCAGTATTTT.

The chain carries TRBV9 and TRBJ2-7; 8 positions agree with TRBD2. Germline-derived CDR1 and CDR2 are SGDLS and YYNGEE. J was trimmed by 1 base and V by 0 bases; bases with no gene match: 6. This CDR3 region has 16 residues. The CDR3 nucleotides read TGTGCCAGCAGCGTAGGTGCGGGGGGCCGTTCCTACGAGCAGTACTTC. Its translation: CASSVGAGGRSYEQYF.